This TCR beta chain was recovered during a study of shared clonotypes between healthy human individuals. In the study overall: CD4 naive and CD4 memory each took three plates per donor, while CD8 naive took two and CD8 memory one.

A deep-level run was used for the assay. Here immunoSEQ multiplex PCR was the method, and the copy in TCRdb shows in-frame clones only, minus some. The data contain around 2,000,000 clones, 95% of them singletons. Sample: naive CD4+ T cells sorted from blood. Subset given: CD45RA+ positively selected. The clonotype originates from a man aged 18-30 years in good health.

CDR3 region: CASGPGQHQDQSSYNEQFF. CDR3 coding DNA: TGTGCTAGTGGTCCTGGACAGCACCAAGACCAAAGCTCCTACAATGAGCAGTTCTTC. V is TRBV12-5 and J is TRBJ2-1; D possibly corresponds to TRBD1 (6 bases). The germline V gene has CDR1 LGHNT and CDR2 FRNRAP. The CDR3 sequence is 19 residues long. V lost 5 bases and J lost 0, with 23 bases in between.